A single sample gave rise to the 19 T cell receptor beta chains below, sequenced in a study of OX40 agonist ivuxolimab in advanced cancers. Method: immunoSEQ multiplex PCR; TCRdb's copy keeps in-frame clones and lacks some. The sample lists 57,000 or so clones, 85% to 95% occurring once. This specimen consisted of CD4+ or CD8+ T cells sorted from blood, obtained in a trial of the OX40 agonist ivuxolimab. The receptors were gathered from an adult with an advanced solid tumor such as melanoma, head and neck, liver or kidney cancer.

The V call is TRBV13, the J call TRBJ2-7, with D perhaps assigned TRBD1 or TRBD2 (5 bases each). This CDR3 has 14 residues. Germline V gene data show CDR1 as PRHDT and CDR2 as FYEKMQ (reference sequence). V shed 4 bases and J shed 6 bases, with 16 bases lying between them. CDR3 in amino acids: CASSSAGTQPEQYF. CDR3 nucleotide sequence: TGTGCCAGCAGCTCGGCCGGGACCCAACCCGAGCAGTACTTC.

This chain links TRBV4-3 with TRBJ2-1; a weak D match, TRBD2 (6 bases). This CDR3 is 18 amino acids long. V was clipped by 0 bases and J by 3 bases, with 18 bases between them. Germline values: CDR1 LGHNA, CDR2 YSLEER. This chain's CDR3 is CASSQEGGSGNYYNEQFF. The CDR3, as DNA: TGCGCCAGCAGCCAAGAGGGGGGTAGCGGAAATTACTACAATGAGCAGTTCTTC.

The genes are TRBV9 and TRBJ2-7; 7 bases are shared with TRBD1. The CDR3 extends over 13 amino acids. CDR1 is SGDLS and CDR2 is YYNGEE in the germline V gene. With V trimmed by 0 bases and J by 6 bases, 3 bases remained unmatched. The CDR3 protein is CASSVGGGGEQYF. In DNA, the CDR3 is TGTGCCAGCAGCGTAGGAGGGGGCGGCGAGCAGTACTTC.

The gene calls are TRBV27 and TRBJ2-1; 11 positions agree with TRBD2. The CDR3 consists of 15 residues. J gave up 2 bases and V 5 bases, and 2 bases lay outside the gene matches. Germline CDR1 MNHEY, CDR2 SMNVEV (reference sequence). The CDR3 spells CASSPGLAAYNEQFF. Here the CDR3 DNA reads TGTGCCAGCAGTCCGGGACTAGCGGCCTACAATGAGCAGTTCTTC.

This clone was observed a single time. The rearrangement links TRBV7-9 to TRBJ2-3, with D perhaps matching TRBD1 (6 bases). The CDR3 contains 12 residues. The V and J ends lost 9 bases and 4 bases respectively, with 11 bases between them. Germline V gene data show CDR1 as SEHNR and CDR2 as FQNEAQ (reference sequence). The CDR3 DNA is TGTGCCAGTGATAGGGGGTCAGATACGCAGTATTTT. Protein: CASDRGSDTQYF.

The chain couples TRBV28 to TRBJ1-1; D call uncertain. CDR1 is MDHEN and CDR2 is SYDVKM in the germline V gene. V lost 1 base and J lost 8, with 11 bases in between. The CDR3 runs 13 residues. CDR3 region: CASSLLGNSEAFF. CDR3 in DNA: TGTGCCAGCAGTTTATTGGGCAACTCGGAAGCTTTCTTT.

The chain links TRBV7-9 to TRBJ2-7; 8 bases fit TRBD1. This CDR3 region has 14 residues. V lost 4 bases, J lost 2 bases, and 4 bases stayed unmatched. Germline-derived CDR1 and CDR2 are SEHNR and FQNEAQ (reference sequence). The CDR3 here is CASSSGQETYEQYF. The CDR3 DNA is TGTGCCAGCAGCTCGGGACAGGAAACCTACGAGCAGTACTTC.

This clone appeared once. The J gene is TRBJ2-7, the V gene TRBV28; D possibly uses TRBD1 or TRBD2 (5 bases each). Between the trimmed V and J ends, which lost 3 bases and 2 bases, there was a span of 8 bases. Germline V gene lookup returns CDR1 MDHEN and CDR2 SYDVKM. CDR3 length equals 13 residues. CDR3 sequence reads: CASSFWDPYEQYF. The DNA of the CDR3 is TGTGCCAGCAGTTTTTGGGACCCCTACGAGCAGTACTTC. The complete variable domain, with remaining parts taken from reference TRBV28 and TRBJ2-7, reads DVKVTQSSRYLVKRTGEKVFLECVQDMDHENMFWYRQDPGLGLRLIYFSYDVKMKEKGDIPEGYSVSREKKERFSLILESASTNQTSMYLCASSFWDPYEQYFGPGTRLTVT.

The gene calls are TRBV6-5 and TRBJ2-7, with 7 bases that match TRBD2. Looked up from germline, CDR1 is MNHEY and CDR2 is SVGAGI. After removal of 2 bases from V and 1 base from J, the junction contained 5 bases not matched to a gene. This CDR3 has 15 residues. This CDR3 is CASSYGSGASYEQYF. For the CDR3, the DNA is TGTGCCAGCAGTTACGGGAGCGGGGCATCCTACGAGCAGTACTTC.

The chain combines TRBV5-8 with TRBJ2-3; D remains unclear. Trimming took off 5 bases at V and 6 bases at J, with 10 bases between the two ends. Germline lookup yields CDR1 SGHTS and CDR2 YDEGEE. This CDR3 is built from 12 residues. The DNA of the CDR3 is TGTGCCAGCAGTCGAGAGCTGGATACGCAGTATTTT. Translation gives CASSRELDTQYF.

This sequence joins TRBV27 and TRBJ2-7; a weak D match, TRBD1 (6 bases). The V end was cut by 5 bases, the J end by 2 bases, with 13 bases between. CDR3 length: 14 amino acids. Germline V gene sequence: CDR1 MNHEY, CDR2 SMNVEV (reference sequence). The CDR3 DNA is TGTGCCAGCAGTCTAACAGGGTTCGCCTACGAGCAGTACTTC. Translation gives CASSLTGFAYEQYF.

The rearrangement links TRBV27 to TRBJ1-1; D possibly corresponds to TRBD1 (5 bases). V shed 2 bases and J shed 4 bases, with 8 bases lying between them. The CDR3 spans 13 residues. CDR1 and CDR2 (germline): MNHEY, SMNVEV (reference sequence). DNA for the CDR3: TGTGCCAGCAGTTTAGGGGGTCTCACTGAAGCTTTCTTT. Translation: CASSLGGLTEAFF.

The chain has TRBV27 and TRBJ2-7; a weak D match, TRBD2 (6 bases). Trimming stripped 8 bases from V and 0 bases from J, with 11 bases between. The CDR3 runs to 13 residues. The germline V gene has CDR1 MNHEY and CDR2 SMNVEV (reference sequence). The CDR3 DNA sequence: TGTGCCAGCGCCGGGACTCCCTCCTACGAGCAGTACTTC. Its protein is CASAGTPSYEQYF.

The chain links TRBV7-6 to TRBJ2-5; 9 bases match TRBD1. The CDR3 sequence is 17 residues long. Germline CDR1 is SGHVS and CDR2 is FNYEAQ. The trim removed 1 base at V and 2 bases at J, leaving 8 bases unmatched. The CDR3 is CASSLVRRGQGQETQYF. DNA for the CDR3: TGTGCCAGCAGCTTAGTCCGAAGGGGACAGGGTCAAGAGACCCAGTACTTC.

V and J are TRBV15 and TRBJ2-2; weak D call: TRBD1 (5 bases). Trimming removed 6 bases from V and 1 base from J, with 9 bases in between. Germline V lookup: CDR1 LNHNV, CDR2 YYDKDF (reference sequence). The CDR3 is 14 residues long. The DNA for the CDR3 is TGTGCCACCAGTGGCCAGGGGAACACCGGGGAGCTGTTTTTT. Its protein is CATSGQGNTGELFF.

This sequence joins TRBV6-6 and TRBJ2-7; no firm D call. Looked up from germline, CDR1 is MNHNY and CDR2 is SVGAGI (reference sequence). The CDR3 contains 15 residues. V lost 0 bases and J lost 3, with 12 bases in between. In nucleotides, the CDR3 is TGTGCCAGCAGTTACTCGTGGAAAGGCCTCTACGAGCAGTACTTC. Translating gives CASSYSWKGLYEQYF.

The rearrangement joins TRBV27 to TRBJ2-7; 7 positions match TRBD2. After removal of 7 bases from V and 2 bases from J, the junction contained 14 bases not matched to a gene. CDR3 length: 16 residues. Germline V gene data show CDR1 as MNHEY and CDR2 as SMNVEV (reference sequence). The chain's CDR3 is CASTFSSGATTYEQYF. Here the CDR3 DNA reads TGTGCCAGCACCTTTTCCAGCGGGGCTACTACCTACGAGCAGTACTTC.

V gene TRBV6-5 combines with J gene TRBJ1-1; weak D call: TRBD1 (5 bases). Trimming removed 4 bases from V and 3 bases from J, with 15 bases in between. The CDR3 length is 15 residues. CDR1 and CDR2 (germline): MNHEY, SVGAGI. CDR3 nucleotide sequence: TGTGCCAGCAGTTCACCGACCAAACAGGACACTGAAGCTTTCTTT. It encodes CASSSPTKQDTEAFF.

The gene calls are TRBV4-1 and TRBJ1-5; the D gene is possibly TRBD1 (5 bases). V was clipped by 4 bases and J by 5 bases, with 12 bases between them. The CDR3 runs 14 residues. Germline V CDR1 and CDR2: MGHRA, YSYEKL. CDR3 loop: CASSLREGDQPQHF. The CDR3 nucleotides are TGCGCCAGCAGCCTCAGGGAAGGAGATCAGCCCCAGCATTTT.